This TCR beta chain was identified during a study of blood T cell repertoires in COVID-19. Germline CDR1 reads MNHEY; CDR2 reads SMNVEV (reference sequence). This CDR3 is 13 amino acids long. V was clipped by 5 bases and J by 4 bases, with 11 bases between them. Enrolment of Seattle patients took place during active infection, and they were followed longitudinally. TCRdb's copy holds only in-frame clones and misses some; the assay was immunoSEQ multiplex PCR. The sample has 200,000 to 250,000 clones; approximately 90% are singletons. This chain links TRBV27 with TRBJ1-1, with D possibly matching TRBD1 (6 bases). This sequence originates from a man aged 55 to 69 with COVID-19, enrolled during active disease. The sample comprised peripheral blood. In DNA form, the CDR3 reads TGTGCCAGCAGTCCGACAGGAGGCACTGAAGCTTTCTTT. Its translation: CASSPTGGTEAFF.